This passage covers 4 T cell receptor beta chains from one sample sequenced in a study of beta chain features in type 1 diabetes. The whole isolated RNA underwent reverse transcription, so sequencing captured expressed TCRB transcripts. Some clones are missing from TCRdb's copy, which holds only in-frame ones; the method was immunoSEQ multiplex PCR. There are under 250,000 clones in the sample; around an eighth occur only once, and roughly 0.028% lies in the top ten. Sequencing was done on a sample of naive CD4+ T cells from blood. These receptors originate from a woman between 35 and 50 years old in good health.

The chain carries TRBV27 and TRBJ2-2; weak D call: TRBD1 (5 bases). V lost 3 bases, J lost 6 bases, and 14 bases lay in between. Germline CDR1 MNHEY, CDR2 SMNVEV (reference sequence). CDR3 size: 15 residues. This CDR3 reads CASSLEGEGAGELFF. The CDR3 DNA is TGTGCCAGCAGTTTGGAAGGGGAAGGGGCCGGGGAGCTGTTTTTT.

This clone has just a few counts. V gene TRBV18 combines with J gene TRBJ2-7; the D gene is possibly TRBD2 (5 bases). The germline V gene has CDR1 KGHSH and CDR2 LQKENI. The CDR3 spans 13 residues. V was cut by 6 bases and J by 2 bases, with 11 bases left in between. The CDR3 spells CASSPRGTYEQYF. Here the CDR3 DNA reads TGTGCCAGCTCCCCTAGAGGGACCTACGAGCAGTACTTC.

The chain joins TRBV5-1 to TRBJ2-3; 10 bases match TRBD2. Germline V CDR1 and CDR2: SGHRS, YFSETQ. V lost 0 bases, J lost 6 bases, and 7 bases stayed unmatched. The CDR3 has 16 amino acids. CDR3: CASSLGVAGGFDTQYF. The DNA of the CDR3 is TGCGCCAGCAGCTTGGGGGTAGCGGGGGGATTTGATACGCAGTATTTT.

The chain combines TRBV4-1 with TRBJ1-2, with D possibly TRBD1 on 5 matching bases. V was pared by 0 bases and J by 5 bases, with 19 bases between. In germline, CDR1 is MGHRA, CDR2 YSYEKL. This CDR3 spans 17 amino acids. The CDR3 DNA is TGCGCCAGCAGCCAAGATCGCGGGACGGAGATTACTTATGGCTACACCTTC. It codes for CASSQDRGTEITYGYTF.